The 2 T cell receptor beta chains listed next were all sequenced from one sample in a study of a mutant IDH1 vaccine in newly diagnosed glioma. As for time point: baseline, week 1 (first vaccination visit). Treatment in this sample: pre-vaccination baseline after standard-of-care therapy. Assay used: immunoSEQ multiplex PCR; TCRdb lists only in-frame clones, some missing. The table has 90,000 to 95,000 clones, roughly four fifths seen once. The starting material was PBMCs, obtained from a glioma patient treated with radiotherapy, temozolomide or both. These receptors were taken from a woman in her 50s with glioma.

CDR3 protein: CASSLDEKLFF. The DNA of the CDR3 is TGTGCCAGCAGTCTAGATGAAAAACTGTTTTTT. The chain links TRBV2 to TRBJ1-4; D ambiguous. The germline V gene has CDR1 SNHLY and CDR2 FYNNEI. This CDR3 has 11 amino acids. Trimming pared 5 bases from V and 6 bases from J, leaving 4 bases between.

V is TRBV2 and J is TRBJ2-1; 7 nucleotides align to TRBD2. Germline V gene data show CDR1 as SNHLY and CDR2 as FYNNEI. The CDR3 runs to 16 residues. With 1 base clipped from V and 2 bases from J, the junction kept 5 bases outside the gene matches. The CDR3 nucleotides read TGTGCCAGCAGTGAAGGCGGGGGTTATGCCTACAATGAGCAGTTCTTC. This sequence encodes CASSEGGGYAYNEQFF.